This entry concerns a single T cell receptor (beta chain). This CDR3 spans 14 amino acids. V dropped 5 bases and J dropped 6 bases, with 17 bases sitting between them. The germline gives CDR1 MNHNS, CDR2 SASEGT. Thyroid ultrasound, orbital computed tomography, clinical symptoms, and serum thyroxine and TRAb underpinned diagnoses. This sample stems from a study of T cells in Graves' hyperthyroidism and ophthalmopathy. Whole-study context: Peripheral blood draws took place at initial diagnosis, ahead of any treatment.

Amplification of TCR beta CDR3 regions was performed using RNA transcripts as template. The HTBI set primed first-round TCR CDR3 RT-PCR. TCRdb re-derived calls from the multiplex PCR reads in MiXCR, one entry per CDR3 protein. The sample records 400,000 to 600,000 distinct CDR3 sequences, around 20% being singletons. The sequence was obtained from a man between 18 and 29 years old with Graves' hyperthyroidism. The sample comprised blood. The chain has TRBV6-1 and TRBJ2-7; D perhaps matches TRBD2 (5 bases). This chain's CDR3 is CASSKITKSGEQYF. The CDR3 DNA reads TGTGCCAGCAGTAAAATTACCAAGAGCGGCGAGCAGTACTTC.